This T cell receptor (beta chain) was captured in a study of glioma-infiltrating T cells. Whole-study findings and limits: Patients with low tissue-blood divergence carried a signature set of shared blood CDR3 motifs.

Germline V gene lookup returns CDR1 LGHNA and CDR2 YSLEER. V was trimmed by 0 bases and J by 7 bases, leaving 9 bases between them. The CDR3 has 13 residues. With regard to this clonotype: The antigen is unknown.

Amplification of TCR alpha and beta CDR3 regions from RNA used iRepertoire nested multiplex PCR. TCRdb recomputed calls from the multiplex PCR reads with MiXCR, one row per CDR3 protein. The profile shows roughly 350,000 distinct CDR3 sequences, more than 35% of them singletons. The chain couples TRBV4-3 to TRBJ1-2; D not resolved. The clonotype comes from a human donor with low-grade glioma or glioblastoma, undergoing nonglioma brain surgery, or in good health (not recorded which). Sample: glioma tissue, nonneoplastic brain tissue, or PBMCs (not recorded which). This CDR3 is CASSQDSGGGYTF. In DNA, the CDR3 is TGCGCCAGCAGCCAAGATTCGGGTGGTGGCTACACCTTC.